This TCR beta chain was retrieved from a study of cytomegalovirus exposure and HLA in healthy donors. Study findings and constraints: Reportedly, TCR beta sequences accurately predicted HLA-A and HLA-B alleles in most subjects.

Germline values: CDR1 MNHEY, CDR2 SMNVEV (reference sequence). Trimming took off 2 bases at V and 0 bases at J, with 17 bases between the two ends. The CDR3 is 17 residues long. For this clone: Its antigen is as yet unknown.

The PCR contained 60 Vbeta and 13 Jbeta primers. Sequencing used immunoSEQ multiplex PCR; TCRdb keeps in-frame clones, though not all of them. The sample lists some 100,000 clones; approximately 72% were seen once. The sample consisted of PBMCs. V usage is TRBV27 and J usage is TRBJ2-7; TRBD2 might be the D (7 bases). This clonotype was obtained from a male donor in good health and CMV-seropositive. CDR3 residues: CASSLGGGAFPSYEQYF. CDR3 DNA: TGTGCCAGCAGTTTAGGGGGGGGCGCTTTCCCCTCCTACGAGCAGTACTTC.